This T cell receptor (beta chain) comes out of a study of cytomegalovirus exposure and HLA in healthy donors. Germline assignment: CDR1 MDHEN and CDR2 SYDVKM. This CDR3 has 13 residues. Between the trimmed V and J ends, which lost 6 bases and 6 bases, there was a span of 12 bases. PCR involved 60 Vbeta and 13 Jbeta primers. Clones were sequenced by immunoSEQ multiplex PCR, and TCRdb holds only the in-frame ones, with some missing. The sample includes approximately 190,000 clones, approximately 78% of them seen just once. Study-wide results and limits: Researchers counted roughly 160 TCR beta chains as cytomegalovirus-associated. Analysis was performed later, and it showed HLA-associated TCR beta chains to be more clonally expanded than equally common others.

Turning to this clone: Its target is not known.

The source is a young woman in good health and CMV-seronegative. The gene calls are TRBV28 and TRBJ1-5; possibly TRBD1 for D (5 bases). Material: PBMCs. In nucleotides, the CDR3 is TGTGCCAGCAGCCCCGCGGGGCGTCAGCCCCAGCATTTT. Amino acid sequence: CASSPAGRQPQHF.